These 22 T cell receptor beta chains were sequenced from one sample in a study of blood T cell repertoires in COVID-19. Assay: immunoSEQ multiplex PCR; the TCRdb copy retains only in-frame clones and omits some. The repertoire includes about 250,000 clones, about 90% of them detected once, and approximately 1.3% sits in the top ten. Material: peripheral blood. Receptors originate from a man at least 80 years old with acute or convalescent COVID-19.

Only one count was recorded for this clone. The J gene is TRBJ1-1, the V gene TRBV7-2; no reliable D call. Trimming shortened V by 0 bases and J by 0 bases, and 8 bases separated the two germline ends. Germline V gene data show CDR1 as SGHTA and CDR2 as FQGNSA. CDR3 length equals 15 residues. CDR3 amino acids: CASSLARQLNTEAFF. CDR3 coding DNA: TGTGCCAGCAGCTTAGCCAGGCAGCTGAACACTGAAGCTTTCTTT.

This clone was counted a few times. The chain recombines TRBV7-2 with TRBJ2-1; D perhaps matches TRBD1 (5 bases). This CDR3 has 16 amino acids. V was cut by 4 bases and J by 4 bases, with 17 bases left in between. Per germline, CDR1 SGHTA and CDR2 FQGNSA. CDR3 DNA: TGTGCCAGCAGCTCACCACGGACAAGTATTTACAATGAGCAGTTCTTC. It translates to CASSSPRTSIYNEQFF.

This clone was seen more than once but under ten times. The chain is built from TRBV3-1 (or the pseudogene TRBV3-2) and TRBJ1-2; tentatively, D is TRBD1 (6 bases). Germline V gives CDR1 LGHDT, CDR2 YNNKEL (reference sequence). Trimming pared 4 bases from V and 8 bases from J, leaving 17 bases between. The CDR3 totals 14 residues. The CDR3 is CASSPWGGREGYTF. The CDR3, as DNA: TGTGCCAGCAGCCCCTGGGGGGGGCGCGAAGGCTACACCTTC.

The chain links TRBV19 to TRBJ1-5, with TRBD1 as a possible D gene (6 bases). V was shortened by 4 bases and J by 7 bases, with 17 bases between the two germline ends. Germline values: CDR1 LNHDA, CDR2 SQIVND (reference sequence). The CDR3 is 15 amino acids. The CDR3: CASSTAGTYQQPQHF. The CDR3 coding sequence is TGTGCCAGTAGTACAGCCGGGACATACCAACAGCCCCAGCATTTT.

This rearrangement joins TRBV19 to TRBJ2-5; 13 bases are a match to TRBD2. The CDR3 extends over 16 amino acids. Unmatched junction bases numbered 10, after V lost 7 bases and J lost 5 bases. Germline loops: CDR1 LNHDA, CDR2 SQIVND (reference sequence). The CDR3 sequence is CASTPTSGRQWETQYF. The CDR3 DNA sequence: TGTGCCAGTACCCCGACTAGCGGGAGGCAATGGGAGACCCAGTACTTC.

J is TRBJ1-2 and V is TRBV3-1 (or the pseudogene TRBV3-2), with a weak D call TRBD1 (6 bases). Germline CDR1 and CDR2: LGHDT and YNNKEL (reference sequence). The CDR3 runs 14 residues. V lost 0 bases and J 8 bases, leaving 13 bases between the germline ends. CDR3 region: CASSQEAGAGGYTF. The CDR3 nucleotides are TGTGCCAGCAGCCAAGAGGCGGGGGCGGGCGGCTACACCTTC.

This sequence joins TRBV5-1 and TRBJ1-4; D is perhaps TRBD1 (6 bases). Trimming took off 4 bases at V and 6 bases at J, with 13 bases between the two ends. The CDR3 spans 14 residues. CDR1 and CDR2 (germline): SGHRS, YFSETQ. The CDR3, as DNA: TGCGCCAGCAGCCCTGGGGGCGTTGATGAAAAACTGTTTTTT. Protein sequence: CASSPGGVDEKLFF.

CDR3 sequence reads: CASSLDGGLSYEQYF. As DNA, the CDR3 is TGCGCCAGCAGCTTGGACGGGGGTCTCTCCTACGAGCAGTACTTC. This chain joins TRBV5-1 and TRBJ2-7; D is perhaps TRBD2 (6 bases). Trimming cost V 0 bases and J 0 bases, with 10 bases left between them. The CDR3 consists of 15 residues. CDR1 and CDR2 (germline): SGHRS, YFSETQ. The complete variable domain, with remaining parts taken from reference TRBV5-1 and TRBJ2-7, reads KAGVTQTPRYLIKTRGQQVTLSCSPISGHRSVSWYQQTPGQGLQFLFEYFSETQRNKGNFPGRFSGRQFSNSRSEMNVSTLELGDSALYLCASSLDGGLSYEQYFGPGTRLTVT.

The chain uses TRBV9 and TRBJ1-2, with D perhaps TRBD1 (5 bases). CDR3 length equals 14 residues. Germline CDR1 SGDLS, CDR2 YYNGEE. The germline V and J ends were trimmed by 0 bases and 4 bases, with 10 bases remaining between them. The CDR3 nucleotides read TGTGCCAGCAGCGTAGAGGACACACTCTATGGCTACACCTTC. It encodes CASSVEDTLYGYTF.

The chain recombines TRBV29-1 with TRBJ2-3, with TRBD2 matching 8 bases. After removal of 8 bases from V and 4 bases from J, the junction contained 5 bases not matched to a gene. Germline V gene lookup returns CDR1 SQVTM and CDR2 ANQGSEA. There are 12 residues in the CDR3. The CDR3 here is CSWGGGPDTQYF. In DNA, the CDR3 is TGCAGCTGGGGCGGGGGGCCAGATACGCAGTATTTT.

The chain employs TRBV12-3 or TRBV12-4 and TRBJ1-2, with TRBD1 as a possible D gene (5 bases). The CDR3 is 12 amino acids. With 6 bases removed from V and 6 bases from J, the gap between germline ends came to 11 bases. The CDR3 DNA follows: TGTGCCAGCAGGGATGCGGGGGATGGCTACACCTTC. It encodes CASRDAGDGYTF.

The gene calls are TRBV5-6 and TRBJ2-7; TRBD2 agrees at 7 bases. CDR3 size: 15 residues. In germline, CDR1 is SGHDT, CDR2 YYEEEE. V lost 4 bases to trimming and J lost 0 bases; unmatched junction nucleotides: 7. The CDR3 loop is CASSIWTGGSYEQYF. CDR3 sequence (DNA): TGTGCCAGCAGCATCTGGACGGGGGGCTCCTACGAGCAGTACTTC.

The chain joins TRBV18 to TRBJ1-1; 9 bases fit TRBD1. J lost 0 bases, V lost 5 bases, and 4 bases had no gene match. CDR1 is KGHSH and CDR2 is LQKENI in the germline V gene. CDR3 size: 15 residues. The CDR3 loop is CASSGRQGVNTEAFF. The DNA of the CDR3 is TGTGCCAGCTCAGGACGACAGGGGGTGAACACTGAAGCTTTCTTT. Supplemented by reference TRBV18 and TRBJ1-1, the full variable domain reads NAGVMQNPRHLVRRRGQEARLRCSPMKGHSHVYWYRQLPEEGLKFMVYLQKENIIDESGMPKERFSAEFPKEGPSILRIQQVVRGDSAAYFCASSGRQGVNTEAFFGQGTRLTVV.

The sample holds a few counts of this clone. J is TRBJ1-5 and V is TRBV2; a weak D match, TRBD1 (6 bases). The germline V and J ends were trimmed by 7 bases and 1 base, with 14 bases remaining between them. Germline assignment: CDR1 SNHLY and CDR2 FYNNEI. The CDR3 is 15 residues long. For the CDR3, the DNA is TGTGCCAGCACCCTACAGGGTGGGAGCAATCAGCCCCAGCATTTT. Translation gives CASTLQGGSNQPQHF.

The V gene is TRBV4-1, the J gene TRBJ2-1, with 10 bases that match TRBD1. Germline lookup yields CDR1 MGHRA and CDR2 YSYEKL. V lost 10 bases, J lost 4 bases, and 13 bases stayed unmatched. This CDR3 comprises 16 residues. CDR3 sequence: CATRPETGGGYNEQFF. CDR3 nucleotides: TGCGCCACCCGACCCGAGACAGGGGGCGGATACAATGAGCAGTTCTTC.

This clone has more than one count but fewer than ten. The gene calls are TRBV10-3 and TRBJ2-7; TRBD2 matches at 10 bases. This CDR3 has 14 residues. V was clipped by 3 bases and J by 2 bases; unmatched bases: 1. The V gene's germline CDR1 is ENHRY and CDR2 SYGVKD. In DNA, the CDR3 is TGTGCCATCAGTGATAGCGGGAGGCCCTACGAGCAGTACTTC. It yields the protein CAISDSGRPYEQYF.

The chain is built from TRBV28 and TRBJ2-5, with 10 positions matching TRBD2. The ends lost 5 bases at V and 1 base at J; junction bases unmatched: 7. Germline CDR1 is MDHEN and CDR2 is SYDVKM. CDR3 length: 16 amino acids. CDR3: CASSRGTSEVQETQYF. CDR3 in DNA: TGTGCCAGCAGTCGGGGGACTAGCGAGGTCCAAGAGACCCAGTACTTC. Drawing the rest from reference TRBV28 and TRBJ2-5, the complete variable domain is DVKVTQSSRYLVKRTGEKVFLECVQDMDHENMFWYRQDPGLGLRLIYFSYDVKMKEKGDIPEGYSVSREKKERFSLILESASTNQTSMYLCASSRGTSEVQETQYFGPGTRLLVL.

This chain connects TRBV6-2 or TRBV6-3 to TRBJ2-7, with D hard to call. CDR1 is MNHEY, CDR2 SVGEGT, per germline. The length of the CDR3 is 15 residues. Trimming stripped 2 bases from V and 0 bases from J, with 11 bases between. The CDR3 here is CASSYDSKASYEQYF. CDR3 sequence (DNA): TGTGCCAGCAGTTACGACTCAAAAGCCTCCTACGAGCAGTACTTC.

V gene TRBV6-1 combines with J gene TRBJ2-1; TRBD1 aligns across 9 bases. This CDR3 is 15 amino acids long. Germline CDR1 is MNHNS and CDR2 is SASEGT. V shed 2 bases, J shed 8 bases, and the junction held 7 bases outside the gene matches. Here the CDR3 DNA reads TGTGCCAGCAGTGAACCGGGACAGGGAGGAGATGAGCAGTTCTTC. Translating gives CASSEPGQGGDEQFF.

This clone was counted a single time. For the CDR3, the DNA is TGCGCCAGCAGCCAGGTCGGGACAGCTTACTCTGGAAACACCATATATTTT. It codes for CASSQVGTAYSGNTIYF. The rearrangement uses TRBV4-3 and TRBJ1-3; TRBD1 aligns across 7 bases. Germline CDR1 LGHNA, CDR2 YSLEER. Trimming at V came to 3 bases and at J to 0 bases, leaving 8 bases not matched to a gene. This CDR3 is built from 17 residues.

The chain recombines TRBV24-1 with TRBJ2-1, with 7 bases fitting TRBD2. CDR1 is KGHDR and CDR2 is SFDVKD in the germline V gene. Losses at the gene ends were 9 bases for V and 9 bases for J; bases not matched to a gene: 13. The CDR3 sequence is 14 residues long. CDR3 protein: CATRVSGNYGEQFF. Here the CDR3 DNA reads TGTGCCACCCGGGTCAGCGGGAACTACGGTGAGCAGTTCTTC.

For this clone: An end of the junction does not agree with germline; a read error may underlie this. The chain combines TRBV12-3 or TRBV12-4 with TRBJ1-1, with unresolved D. This CDR3 region has 13 residues. The CDR3 protein is CASSLRGNAEAFF. The DNA of the CDR3 is TGTGCCAGCAGTTTAAGAGGGAACGCTGAAGCTTTCTTT.